The following is a T cell receptor (beta chain) sequence with its context. Germline trimming cut 3 bases from V and 4 bases from J; bases unmatched to any gene: 9. Per the germline V gene, CDR1 is SGHRS and CDR2 is YFSETQ. The CDR3 is made up of 18 amino acids. TCRdb keeps only in-frame clones here, not all; method: immunoSEQ multiplex PCR. This table has about 200,000 clones, roughly 80% appearing once. These data come from a study of blood T cell repertoires in COVID-19. The sample was peripheral blood. The V call is TRBV5-1, the J call TRBJ2-1; 14 bases map to TRBD2. The sequence derives from a woman in her sixties or seventies with COVID-19, enrolled during active disease. DNA of the CDR3: TGCGCCAGCAGCTCCCGCCCGACTAGCGGGAGGGGTTACAATGAGCAGTTCTTC. Its protein is CASSSRPTSGRGYNEQFF.